The rows below give T cell receptor beta chains drawn from one sample of a study of shared clonotypes between healthy human individuals. Repertoires were generated with immunoSEQ multiplex PCR, while TCRdb's copy carries only in-frame clones and drops some. The sample lists some 2.1 million clones, roughly 94% occurring once. Sequencing was performed on naive CD4+ T cells sorted from blood. These receptors all come from a man aged 18 to 30 in good health. CDR3s include the opening cysteine and the closing phenylalanine or tryptophan. A D gene is named only where the DNA matches it firmly.

v_call	j_call	d_call	cdr3_aa	cdr3_nt
TRBV10-3	TRBJ2-7	NA	CAISGMGPDPYEQYF	TGTGCCATCAGTGGAATGGGACCCGATCCCTACGAGCAGTACTTC
TRBV7-2	TRBJ2-7	TRBD1	CASSKTGTGAHEQYF	TGTGCCAGCAGCAAGACCGGGACAGGGGCCCACGAGCAGTACTTC
TRBV19	TRBJ1-5	TRBD1	CASSVTGGGQPQHF	TGTGCCAGTAGTGTGACAGGGGGCGGACAGCCCCAGCATTTT
TRBV6-6	TRBJ2-3	TRBD1	CASSQKGQTQYF	TGTGCCAGCAGTCAAAAGGGACAGACGCAGTATTTT
TRBV21-1	TRBJ2-2	NA	CASSKRTGGTGELFF	TGTGCCAGCAGCAAGCGGACAGGGGGCACCGGGGAGCTGTTTTTT
TRBV7-9	TRBJ1-1	NA	CASSPTPTANTEAFF	TGTGCCAGCAGCCCCACTCCAACAGCGAACACTGAAGCTTTCTTT
TRBV27	TRBJ2-7	NA	CASAGLDRLSSYEQYF	TGTGCCAGCGCGGGATTAGACAGGCTCAGCTCCTACGAGCAGTACTTC
TRBV27	TRBJ2-7	TRBD1	CASSMYRGSSYEQYF	TGTGCCAGCAGCATGTACAGGGGAAGCTCCTACGAGCAGTACTTC
TRBV11-2	TRBJ2-1	NA	CASSLDRNSHNEQFF	TGTGCCAGCAGCTTAGATCGGAACAGCCACAATGAGCAGTTCTTC
TRBV5-1	TRBJ2-2	TRBD1	CASSPDRGNTGELFF	TGCGCCAGCAGCCCCGACAGGGGGAACACCGGGGAGCTGTTTTTT
TRBV4-1	TRBJ1-2	TRBD1	CASSQGQGTFGYTF	TGCGCCAGCAGCCAGGGACAGGGTACCTTTGGCTACACCTTC
TRBV18	TRBJ2-3	NA	CASSPGSGVADTQYF	TGTGCCAGCTCACCAGGGTCGGGAGTGGCCGATACGCAGTATTTT
TRBV7-6	TRBJ1-1	NA	CASSSRENTEAFF	TGTGCCAGCAGCTCCCGAGAGAACACTGAAGCTTTCTTT